This section outlines one TCR beta chain sequence together with its context. This entry belongs to a study of blood T cell repertoires in COVID-19. Overall study: Spain, Italy and the United States supplied samples that represented acute and convalescent COVID-19. Nucleic acid was either cDNA or gDNA, and it came from T cells, B-cell-depleted T cells, or PBMCs.

In the original workflow: Amplified reference gene primers provided the basis for estimating nucleated cell counts. The protocol was immunoSEQ multiplex PCR, while the TCRdb copy is restricted to in-frame clones and leaves out a portion. That table is the source of V, J and clone size, and D and trimming were worked out from the DNA. There are 390,000 or so clones in the sample; around 83% occur only once, and about 5% lies in the top ten. CDR3 length: 14 amino acids. CDR1 and CDR2 (germline): LGHNA, YSLEER. V shed 6 bases and J shed 2 bases, with 10 bases lying between them. The receptor was derived from a woman between 50 and 59 years old who had recovered from COVID-19. The chain links TRBV4-3 to TRBJ1-4; D gene uncertain. The specimen sequenced was PBMCs or T cells enriched from blood (not recorded which). CDR3 sequence reads: CASRSDETNEKLFF. CDR3 DNA sequence: TGCGCCAGCAGAAGTGATGAGACTAATGAAAAACTGTTTTTT.